This TCR beta chain was observed in a study of T cell repertoires in cytomegalovirus infection. About the study: Indicated by public TCR beta signatures were CMV infection and matching HLA type. Points from the study as a whole: Public TCR beta family frequency separated CMV-and-HLA carriers, including in an independent cohort. It was HLA-C-restricted CMV-specific TCR beta clonotypes that dominated the response ex vivo.

Germline V lookup: CDR1 DFQATT, CDR2 SNEGSKA (reference sequence). The CDR3 runs 15 residues. V gave up 6 bases and J gave up 3 bases, with 20 bases separating them. This clonotype was recorded many times. The antigen is not known. Via MiXCR, TCRdb re-called the reads, giving one row per CDR3 protein. The table shows approximately 70,000 distinct CDR3 sequences, with about 4.2% occurring only once. Sequencing was carried out using PBMCs. This receptor was taken from a human donor in good health (CMV status not recorded). Some clones in this sample may be carry-over from other donors' samples. The V gene is TRBV20-1, the J gene TRBJ1-2; D unresolved. DNA of the CDR3: TGCAGTGCCCCGGGCAGTGACCGCACTTACTATGGCTACACCTTC. Its translation is CSAPGSDRTYYGYTF.